Listed below are T cell receptor beta chains from one sample, sequenced in a study of CD8 T cells in ankylosing spondylitis. TCRdb re-derived calls from the 5' RACE reads in MiXCR, one entry per CDR3 protein. The sample yields about 450,000 distinct CDR3 sequences, roughly 26% seen once. The sequenced sample was blood, either unsorted or a sorted T cell fraction (not recorded which). These receptors originate from a male donor with ankylosing spondylitis. CDR3s include the opening cysteine and the closing phenylalanine or tryptophan. The D gene is left open where the match is weak. Some rows mark clone size as missing; the rest say once, few, many or name a class of expanded clone.

clone size	CDR3 length	V gene	D gene	J gene	CDR3 DNA	CDR3 protein
few	15	TRBV12-3/TRBV12-4	-	TRBJ2-1	TGTGCCAGCAGTTCATCCGGGACCGACCTTCTTGAGCAGTTCTTC	CASSSSGTDLLEQFF
-	16	TRBV5-1	TRBD1	TRBJ1-1	TGCGCCAGCAGCATGGGTTTTGGACAGGGGAACACTGAAGCTTTCTTT	CASSMGFGQGNTEAFF
few	15	TRBV5-1	-	TRBJ1-1	TGCGCCAGCTCAGCGCGGGGGCAGTTGGACACTGAAGCTTTCTTT	CASSARGQLDTEAFF
few	13	TRBV12-3/TRBV12-4	-	TRBJ1-2	TGTGCCAGCAGATCGGGGGCTAACTATGGCTACACCTTC	CASRSGANYGYTF
few	16	TRBV5-1	-	TRBJ2-2	TGCGCCAGCAGCCTACGGGCCCCCACCACACCCGGGGAGCTGTTTTTT	CASSLRAPTTPGELFF
-	14	TRBV29-1	-	TRBJ1-2	TGCAGCGCCCAAGCAGGGGCATCTAACTATGGCTACACCTTC	CSAQAGASNYGYTF
many	17	TRBV20-1	TRBD1	TRBJ2-4	TGCAGTGCCCCCCCCCCTACAGGGGCCGGAGCCAAAAACATTCAGTACTTC	CSAPPPTGAGAKNIQYF
-	15	TRBV19	-	TRBJ1-5	TGTGCCAGTAGTTTTGGGACGGGGATATATCAGCCCCAGCATTTT	CASSFGTGIYQPQHF
few	17	TRBV20-1	TRBD2	TRBJ2-1	TGCAGTGCTCTGGGTCATAGCGGGAGCCTCTCCTACAATGAGCAGTTCTTC	CSALGHSGSLSYNEQFF
-	12	TRBV6-1	-	TRBJ2-7	TGTGCCAGCAGGCATACTAGCCTCGAGCAGTACTTC	CASRHTSLEQYF
few	16	TRBV6-1	TRBD2	TRBJ2-1	TGTGCCAGCAGTGAGGAGCGGGGCCGCTCCTACAATGAGCAGTTCTTC	CASSEERGRSYNEQFF
-	15	TRBV20-1	TRBD1	TRBJ1-4	TGCAGTGCTATCTCTACCGGGACAGGGCCTGAAAAACTGTTTTTT	CSAISTGTGPEKLFF
-	14	TRBV5-1	-	TRBJ1-1	TGCGCCAGCAGCTTGGACAGTAGGCTTACTGAAGCTTTCTTT	CASSLDSRLTEAFF
many	17	TRBV6-1	TRBD2	TRBJ2-1	TGTGCCAGCTCCCTAACGGCGGCGGGAGCCTCCTACAATGAGCAGTTCTTC	CASSLTAAGASYNEQFF
few	15	TRBV20-1	-	TRBJ2-1	TGCAGTGCTACCCATGCGAGGGGGTCCTACAATGAGCAGTTCTTC	CSATHARGSYNEQFF
-	13	TRBV11-2	TRBD1	TRBJ1-2	TGTGCCAGCAGCCCGGACAGGGGAGGTGGCTACACCTTC	CASSPDRGGGYTF
-	15	TRBV5-1	TRBD1	TRBJ1-4	TGCGCCAGCAGCTTGGCCGGGACAGTGGCAGAAAAACTGTTTTTT	CASSLAGTVAEKLFF
-	15	TRBV5-1	-	TRBJ1-2	TGCGCCAGCAGCTTGGGTGACAGCCCAGGGTATGGCTACACCTTC	CASSLGDSPGYGYTF
-	14	TRBV20-1	TRBD2	TRBJ2-7	TGCAGTGCTAGGACTAGCGGGAGTATTTACGAGCAGTACTTC	CSARTSGSIYEQYF
-	15	TRBV12-3/TRBV12-4	-	TRBJ2-3	TGTGCCAGCAGCCGCGACAGTGCTAGCACAGATACGCAGTATTTT	CASSRDSASTDTQYF
once	18	TRBV5-1	TRBD1	TRBJ2-5	TGCGCCAGCAGCTTGGGGGCCCCCGGGACAGGATACCAAGAGACCCAGTACTTC	CASSLGAPGTGYQETQYF
few	14	TRBV15	-	TRBJ1-6	TGTGCCACCAGCAGAGAGGGGTATAATTCACCCCTCCACTTT	CATSREGYNSPLHF
many	13	TRBV5-1	-	TRBJ1-1	TGTGCCAGCAGTTTTGGGGGGGACACTGAAGCTTTCTTT	CASSFGGDTEAFF
few	15	TRBV3-1	-	TRBJ2-5	TGTGCCAGCAGCACTAAGTCGGAGAACCAAGAGACCCAGTACTTC	CASSTKSENQETQYF